The 21 T cell receptor beta chains listed next were all sequenced from one sample in a study of cytotoxic CD8 clonotypes in ibrutinib-treated CLL. Profiled with immunoSEQ multiplex PCR; TCRdb holds only in-frame clones, not every one. The table has some 300,000 clones, just under 80% seen once. Sequences were derived from PBMCs, sampled before ibrutinib treatment. The receptors here all came from a human donor with chronic lymphocytic leukemia.

This clone was counted once. V is TRBV6-1 and J is TRBJ1-2; D not resolved. V was trimmed by 1 base and J by 7 bases, leaving 7 bases between them. The CDR3 is 12 amino acids. Per the germline V gene, CDR1 is MNHNS and CDR2 is SASEGT. The CDR3 region has the DNA TGTGCCAGCAGTGAAGGCAGGTCTGGCTACACCTTC. This translates into CASSEGRSGYTF.

In DNA, the CDR3 is TGTGCCAGCAGTTCGGGAGTCTTCGACGAGCAGTACTTC. The encoded protein is CASSSGVFDEQYF. The chain links TRBV6-6 to TRBJ2-7, with D possibly TRBD2 on 6 matching bases. In germline, CDR1 is MNHNY, CDR2 SVGAGI (reference sequence). Trimming left V 4 bases short and J 5 bases short, with 12 bases between. The CDR3 runs 13 residues.

The V and J genes are TRBV5-4 and TRBJ2-1, with D tentatively TRBD1 (6 bases). Trimming left V 2 bases short and J 0 bases short, with 9 bases between. Germline V CDR1 and CDR2: SGHNT, YYREEE (reference sequence). CDR3 size: 15 residues. The CDR3 protein is CASSFGTSSYNEQFF. The CDR3 DNA sequence: TGTGCCAGCAGCTTCGGGACAAGCTCCTACAATGAGCAGTTCTTC.

J is TRBJ2-1 and V is TRBV6-6; unclear D gene. The CDR3 contains 14 residues. CDR1 is MNHNY, CDR2 SVGAGI, per germline (reference sequence). Deletions cut 0 bases from V and 7 bases from J, with 10 bases between. The CDR3 nucleotides are TGTGCCAGCAGTTACTCTAGGGCCATAAATGAGCAGTTCTTC. Residues: CASSYSRAINEQFF.

The chain combines TRBV11-2 with TRBJ2-5; 7 bases line up with TRBD2. The CDR3 totals 14 residues. V lost 1 base, J lost 4 bases, and 3 bases stayed unmatched. Germline CDR1 is SGHAT and CDR2 is FQNNGV. The CDR3, as DNA: TGTGCCAGCAGCTTAGGGACTAGAGTAGAGACCCAGTACTTC. This translates into CASSLGTRVETQYF.

V usage is TRBV7-2 and J usage is TRBJ1-2; D gene ambiguous. Between the trimmed V and J ends, which lost 5 bases and 4 bases, there was a span of 14 bases. CDR1 and CDR2 from the germline V gene are SGHTA and FQGNSA. The CDR3 runs to 14 residues. The CDR3 loop is CASSAGSAVYGYTF. The CDR3 nucleotides read TGTGCCAGCAGCGCCGGGAGCGCGGTCTATGGCTACACCTTC.

This chain links TRBV28 with TRBJ2-5; 11 positions agree with TRBD2. V trimming: 1 base; J trimming: 3 bases; junction bases outside the gene matches: 4. This CDR3 comprises 16 residues. Germline loops: CDR1 MDHEN, CDR2 SYDVKM. The CDR3: CASSLSLAGAEETQYF. The CDR3 nucleotides read TGTGCCAGCAGTTTATCACTAGCGGGGGCAGAAGAGACCCAGTACTTC.

The rearrangement links TRBV30 to TRBJ2-1; TRBD2 matches 11 bases. The CDR3 spans 14 residues. The germline CDR1 and CDR2 sequences are GTSNPN and SVGIG (reference sequence). J lost 7 bases, V lost 7 bases, and 9 bases had no gene match. This chain's CDR3 is CAYPTSGSFNEQFF. CDR3 in DNA: TGTGCCTACCCCACTAGCGGGAGTTTTAATGAGCAGTTCTTC.

The chain carries TRBV5-4 and TRBJ1-2; 7 bases fit TRBD1. This CDR3 comprises 12 residues. The V gene's germline CDR1 is SGHNT and CDR2 YYREEE (reference sequence). V lost 4 bases, J lost 8 bases, and 5 bases stayed unmatched. CDR3 nucleotides: TGTGCCAGCAGCGACAGGGTAAAAGGCTACACCTTC. It is translated as CASSDRVKGYTF.

The CDR3 bases are TGTGCCAGCAGCTTAGGGCAGCTGGCTTCCTACGAGCAGTACTTC. This sequence encodes CASSLGQLASYEQYF. The rearrangement links TRBV7-6 to TRBJ2-7, with D hard to call. This CDR3 has 15 residues. V lost 1 base and J 1 base, leaving 11 bases between the germline ends. Germline assignment: CDR1 SGHVS and CDR2 FNYEAQ.

As regards this clone: Within the sample, other DNA sequences also encode this same CDR3. The V and J genes are TRBV30 and TRBJ1-2; D ambiguous. The CDR3 spans 11 residues. From germline, CDR1 is GTSNPN and CDR2 SVGIG (reference sequence). Trimming took off 0 bases at V and 7 bases at J, with 6 bases between the two ends. CDR3 DNA: TGTGCCTGGAGTGTAGGAGGTGGCTACACCTTC. It codes for CAWSVGGGYTF.

The rearrangement uses TRBV18 and TRBJ2-1; no clear D. The CDR3 sequence is 13 residues long. Between the trimmed V and J ends, which lost 4 bases and 4 bases, there was a span of 8 bases. CDR1 is KGHSH, CDR2 LQKENI, per germline. CDR3 nucleotides: TGTGCCAGCTCACTAGGAGCATACAATGAGCAGTTCTTC. This codes for CASSLGAYNEQFF.

This chain joins TRBV5-4 and TRBJ1-1; 7 bases align to TRBD1. J lost 1 base, V lost 4 bases, and 13 bases had no gene match. This CDR3 is built from 17 residues. CDR1 and CDR2 (germline): SGHNT, YYREEE (reference sequence). In nucleotides, the CDR3 is TGTGCCAGCAGCCCCGCCCCCCCCGGGACAGAGAACACTGAAGCTTTCTTT. It codes for CASSPAPPGTENTEAFF.

The J gene is TRBJ1-2, the V gene TRBV19; D unresolved. The CDR3 covers 15 residues. Trimming stripped 6 bases from V and 8 bases from J, with 22 bases between. Germline V gene sequence: CDR1 LNHDA, CDR2 SQIVND (reference sequence). CDR3 coding DNA: TGTGCCAGTAGCATCCGGGAGGAGCTCCTGCGGGGCTACACCTTC. Amino acid sequence: CASSIREELLRGYTF. The whole variable domain, filled in from reference TRBV19 and TRBJ1-2, reads DGGITQSPKYLFRKEGQNVTLSCEQNLNHDAMYWYRQDPGQGLRLIYYSQIVNDFQKGDIAEGYSVSREKKESFPLTVTSAQKNPTAFYLCASSIREELLRGYTFGSGTRLTVV.

The chain employs TRBV28 and TRBJ2-7; weak D call: TRBD2 (6 bases). Germline V gene lookup returns CDR1 MDHEN and CDR2 SYDVKM. V shed 7 bases and J shed 6 bases, with 16 bases lying between them. The CDR3 runs 13 residues. CDR3 coding DNA: TGTGCCAGCACCCCCCCCGTTAGCGGCGAGCAGTACTTC. Its protein is CASTPPVSGEQYF.

The V gene is TRBV30, the J gene TRBJ1-4; D is unclear. The V end lost 4 bases, the J end lost 5 bases, and 8 bases lay between the germline ends. Germline-derived CDR1 and CDR2 are GTSNPN and SVGIG (reference sequence). The CDR3 extends over 12 amino acids. CDR3 coding DNA: TGTGCCTGGACCGGAGGAAATGAAAAACTGTTTTTT. Translating it yields CAWTGGNEKLFF.

The chain couples TRBV11-2 to TRBJ2-7; weak D call: TRBD2 (6 bases). The CDR3 loop spans 16 amino acids. In germline, CDR1 is SGHAT, CDR2 FQNNGV. V shed 3 bases and J shed 3 bases, with 18 bases lying between them. The CDR3: CASSLGIAVSNYEQYF. As DNA, the CDR3 is TGTGCCAGCAGCTTGGGAATAGCGGTTTCCAACTACGAGCAGTACTTC.

The CDR3: CASSVFDSTDTQYF. The CDR3 bases are TGTGCCAGCAGCGTCTTTGACAGTACAGATACGCAGTATTTT. The V and J genes are TRBV9 and TRBJ2-3, with a tentative D call TRBD1 (5 bases). The germline gives CDR1 SGDLS, CDR2 YYNGEE. Trimming shortened V by 2 bases and J by 3 bases, and 10 bases separated the two germline ends. CDR3 length: 14 residues.

V is TRBV7-2 and J is TRBJ2-1; 12 nucleotides line up with TRBD2. From germline, CDR1 is SGHTA and CDR2 FQGNSA. This CDR3 comprises 17 residues. With V trimmed by 7 bases and J by 7 bases, 14 bases remained unmatched. The DNA for the CDR3 is TGTGCCAGCACCCTGACTAGCGGGAGTTTCGTTTTGAATGAGCAGTTCTTC. This translates into CASTLTSGSFVLNEQFF.

V gene TRBV15 combines with J gene TRBJ2-1, with 10 bases identical to TRBD2. The germline V gene encodes CDR1 LNHNV and CDR2 YYDKDF (reference sequence). The V and J ends lost 1 base and 7 bases, in that order; junction bases with no gene match: 16. CDR3 length equals 19 residues. The CDR3 DNA sequence: TGTGCCACCAGCAGAGGGGTCGGGCTAGCGGGGGAAGGCCGGAATGAGCAGTTCTTC. Amino acid sequence: CATSRGVGLAGEGRNEQFF. The entire variable domain, with the rest obtained from reference TRBV15 and TRBJ2-1, is as follows: DAMVIQNPRYQVTQFGKPVTLSCSQTLNHNVMYWYQQKSSQAPKLLFHYYDKDFNNEADTPDNFQSRRPNTSFCFLDIRSPGLGDTAMYLCATSRGVGLAGEGRNEQFFGPGTRLTVL.

This clone was seen only once. V and J are TRBV30 and TRBJ2-5, with a tentative D call TRBD1 (5 bases). This CDR3 region has 13 residues. The V end was cut by 0 bases, the J end by 10 bases, with 15 bases between. Germline V lookup: CDR1 GTSNPN, CDR2 SVGIG (reference sequence). The CDR3 protein is CAWSVQVRSDQYF. The CDR3 DNA sequence: TGTGCCTGGAGTGTACAGGTCCGATCGGACCAGTACTTC.